What follows describes a single T cell receptor beta chain. Authors' methods: The authors estimated nucleated cell counts from reference gene primer amplification. Only in-frame clones appear in the TCRdb table, and some are missing; sequencing was by immunoSEQ multiplex PCR. The DNA gave D and trimming, while V, J and clone size come from that table. The table lists approximately 140,000 clones, more than 70% of them singletons. This entry comes from a study of blood T cell repertoires in COVID-19. The wider study: COVID-19 samples from acute and convalescent phases originated in the United States, Italy and Spain.

V was shortened by 9 bases and J by 2 bases, with 11 bases between the two germline ends. This CDR3 is built from 13 residues. The V gene's germline CDR1 is LNHDA and CDR2 SQIVND (reference sequence). This sequence originates from a human donor in a cohort sampled during active COVID-19. Sequencing input: peripheral blood. The chain employs TRBV19 and TRBJ1-3; D perhaps matches TRBD1 (6 bases). The CDR3 DNA reads TGTGCCAGCTACAGGGACCCTGGAAACACCATATATTTT. This sequence encodes CASYRDPGNTIYF.